This TCR beta chain was sequenced for a study of human T cells and chemical hapten exposure. Time point here: patch test 2, 6 weeks after DPC sensitization. Described treatment: therapeutic diphenylcyclopropenone sensitization with weekly scalp DPC. Whole blood, unfractionated, served as the material for total RNA extraction. The library gave individual cDNA molecules unique molecular identifiers. TCRdb re-called the RACE reads with MiXCR, one entry per CDR3 protein. The sample includes approximately 84,000 distinct CDR3 sequences, roughly a tenth of them seen just once. Study results and caveats: Versus controls, expanded TCRs had significantly more large CDR3 similarity clusters. DPC sensitization did not alter TCRs above 1 in 1000 frequency.

To note about this clonotype: Antigen: not known.

There are 17 residues in the CDR3. With V trimmed by 0 bases and J by 9 bases, 6 bases remained unmatched. Germline V gene lookup returns CDR1 LGHNA and CDR2 YSLEER. This sequence was found in a woman in her 30s with alopecia areata. Some clones in this sample may be carry-over from other donors' samples. The chain is built from TRBV4-3 and TRBJ2-1, with 15 bases lining up with TRBD2. This specimen consisted of whole blood, obtained in connection with sensitization to the hapten diphenylcyclopropenone (DPC). The CDR3 loop is CASSQDLRTSGRAEQFF. CDR3 in DNA: TGCGCCAGCAGCCAAGATCTTAGGACTAGCGGGAGGGCTGAGCAGTTCTTC.